This note documents a single T cell receptor (beta chain) sequence. Its antigen has not been determined. No base qualities exist here, and no much larger clone lies one base off it. The data derive from a study of blood T cell repertoires in COVID-19 (dated by TCRdb to 2020 to 2021). Study-wide context: Samples from collaborators originated in the United States, Italy and Spain and spanned both the acute and convalescent phases of COVID-19. Deeply sampled blood TCRbeta repertoires from subjects exposed to, actively infected with, or recovered from COVID-19 were included in the dataset. Samples came from the ongoing ImmuneRACE study (first 160 participants) plus 1,254 subjects from 6 global collaborators. The repertoires were released in a freely available public database intended as a resource for research on the immune response to SARS-CoV-2. The prospective study material was composed of cDNA or gDNA derived from T cells, B-cell-depleted T cells, or PBMCs. Where available, HLA class I and class II types were obtained from metadata supplied by the sample provider rather than from assay-based typing. Nearly every sample came with metadata listing a de-identified subject ID, COVID-19 status, age in years and sex.

The immunoSEQ Assay, a bias-controlled multiplex PCR, was used to amplify TCRbeta CDR3 regions from genomic DNA. As for the authors' bioinformatics: The number of nucleated cells in each sample was estimated from the amplification of reference gene primers within the assay. To quantify the absolute abundance of each unique TCRbeta CDR3 rearrangement, sequence reads were collapsed and filtered. For each sample, productive Simpson clonality was calculated by taking the square root of Simpson's diversity index across productive rearrangements. TCRdb limited this immuneACCESS table to in-frame rearrangements with V and J called. A share of clones is missing; checked studies link under half to unresolved V genes, and the rest is unexplained. For V, J and clone size, that table is used; D and trimming come from the DNA. The sample data list around 72,000 clones, and approximately 88% of these were observed just once. The ten largest clonotypes hold about 6% of the sample.

The study at large found these results: The amount of clinical and demographic metadata varied by source and participant and was provided uncurated.

V loses 2 bases, J loses 3 bases, and the germline ends lie 10 bases apart. The germline V gene (reference sequence) yields MNHNY for CDR1 and SVGAGI for CDR2. The CDR3 has 14 amino acids, counting the end cysteine and phenylalanine. Only the CDR3 part of the read is kept: 42 bases, read in frame from the first base. Whole blood was collected in K2EDTA tubes by collaborating institutions according to the institutions' own protocols. For TCRbeta analysis, collaborators shipped samples as frozen whole blood, isolated PBMCs, or DNA extracted from either of those sample types. The specimen was peripheral blood. The chain was built from TRBV6-6 and TRBJ1-1; there is no confident call for the D gene. The receptor was derived from a woman in her 70s with acute or convalescent COVID-19. The DNA sequence reads TGTGCCAGCAGTTACGTAATGGCGGACACTGAAGCTTTCTTT. This sequence encodes CASSYVMADTEAFF.